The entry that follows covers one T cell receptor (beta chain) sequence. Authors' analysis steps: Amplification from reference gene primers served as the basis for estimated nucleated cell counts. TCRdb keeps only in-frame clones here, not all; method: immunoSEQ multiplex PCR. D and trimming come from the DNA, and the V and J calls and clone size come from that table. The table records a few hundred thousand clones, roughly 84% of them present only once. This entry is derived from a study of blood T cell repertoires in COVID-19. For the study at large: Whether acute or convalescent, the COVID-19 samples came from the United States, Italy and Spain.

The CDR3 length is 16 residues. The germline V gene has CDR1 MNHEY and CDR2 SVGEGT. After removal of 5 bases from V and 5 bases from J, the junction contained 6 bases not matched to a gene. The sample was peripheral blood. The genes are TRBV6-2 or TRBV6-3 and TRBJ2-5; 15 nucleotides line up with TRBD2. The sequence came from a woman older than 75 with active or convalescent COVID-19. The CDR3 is CASSRGTSGRSETQYF. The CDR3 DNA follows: TGTGCCAGCAGTCGAGGGACTAGCGGGAGGAGTGAGACCCAGTACTTC.